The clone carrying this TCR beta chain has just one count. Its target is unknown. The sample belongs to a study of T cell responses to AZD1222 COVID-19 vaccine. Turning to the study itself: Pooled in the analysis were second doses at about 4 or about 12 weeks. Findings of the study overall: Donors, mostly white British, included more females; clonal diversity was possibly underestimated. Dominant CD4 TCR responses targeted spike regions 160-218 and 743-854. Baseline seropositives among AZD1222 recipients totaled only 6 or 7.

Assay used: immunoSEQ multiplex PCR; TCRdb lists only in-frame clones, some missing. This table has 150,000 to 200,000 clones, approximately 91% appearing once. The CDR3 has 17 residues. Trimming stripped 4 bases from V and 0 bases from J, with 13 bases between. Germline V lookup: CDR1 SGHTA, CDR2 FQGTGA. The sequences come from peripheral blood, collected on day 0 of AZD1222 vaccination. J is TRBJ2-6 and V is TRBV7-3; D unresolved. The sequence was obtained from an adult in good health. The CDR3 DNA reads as TGTGCCAGCAGCTCAGATTACCTTTTCTCTGGGGCCAACGTCCTGACTTTC. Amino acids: CASSSDYLFSGANVLTF.